This T cell receptor beta chain was observed in a study of persistence of HIV-infected CD4 T cells (dated by TCRdb to 2020 to 2022). Notes on the research overall: Participants had been on suppressive ART for a median of around 8 years. Peripheral blood samples of up to roughly 200 mL were obtained at multiple time points, with the exception of two participants, for whom leukapheresis was performed at a single time point. The study isolated CMV- and HIV-1 Gag-responding CD4+ T cells from ART-treated individuals to examine antigen-driven clonal expansion of HIV-1-infected cells. TCRbeta sequencing assessed the clonality of all cells in each sorted population, while proviral sequencing assessed the clonality of infected cells. In the cross-participant TCR cluster analysis, fewer than ten participants were included for CMV and more than 5 participants were included for Gag.

In regard to this clone: Its antigen is currently not known. No qualities accompany the bases; no much larger clone lies one base away.

Counted from cysteine to phenylalanine, this CDR3 has 17 amino acids. Only CDR3 DNA is held: 51 bases, read in frame from base 1. V drops 0 bases and J drops 7 bases, leaving 19 bases in between. CDR1 and CDR2, per the germline V gene (reference sequence), are LNHDA and SQIVND. TCRbeta repertoires were sequenced from genomic DNA with the immunoSEQ hsTCRB assay version 4 in survey mode. For TCRbeta sequencing, genomic DNA was diluted to around 9.6 ng/uL, and up to about 1 ug was used per sample. From the authors' description of their analysis: Analysis of the TCRbeta data was done in ImmunoSeq Analyzer 3.0, and diversity was computed on productive nucleotide rearrangements. The improved Chao index was used to estimate lower-bound TCR diversity, and the Gini coefficient was used to estimate clonality using the Immunarch R package. Nucleotide rearrangements that differed but encoded the same CDR3beta amino acid sequence were counted as separate clonotypes. TCRbeta sequences significantly enriched in antigen-responding cells relative to anti-CD3/anti-CD28-activated cells were identified by differential abundance analysis. GLIPH2 clustered TCRs by predicted peptide-MHC specificity, both within individual participants and across merged participant data sets. Sourced from immuneACCESS, this table was stored by TCRdb with only in-frame sequences that have V and J called. A share of the clones is absent; for the studies checked, an unresolved V gene accounts for under half, and the remainder has no known explanation. V and J calls and clone size follow that table, whereas D and trimming were derived from the DNA. The sample contains some 13,000 clones, around 66% of them found a single time. The ten largest clones capture about 7% of the sample.

Overall results and qualifications from the work: Only a small number of individuals took part in the study, and the range of antigens tested was limited. Bulk TCR analyses could not be limited to the rare CMV-responding cells that actually contained HIV-1 proviruses. TCR oligoclonality correlated with proviral oligoclonality within the same sorted populations. TCRbeta richness in CMV- and Gag-responding cells was significantly lower than in anti-CD3/anti-CD28-responding cells; CMV-responding cells had higher oligoclonality than CD3/CD28-stimulated and Gag-responding cells. Enrichment of degenerate expanded CDR3beta sequences was found in antigen-responding cells, suggesting convergent selection of CD4+ responses to CMV and Gag.

The sample's treatment or condition label, in plain terms: suppressive antiretroviral therapy. A pool of overlapping 15-mer peptides from HIV-1 Gag, at 0.9 to 1 ug per peptide per mL, was used to stimulate the cells. Responding CD4+ T cells were sorted by upregulation of both CD40 ligand and CD69. Participants were HIV-1-infected adults who started suppressive ART during chronic infection. For at least 4 years, participants had undetectable plasma HIV-1 RNA, below 50 copies/mL. To be included, participants needed a CD4+ T cell count above 400 cells/uL and a positive CMV serology. Before stimulation, PBMCs were isolated using density centrifugation and depleted of CD8+ T cells. CD8-depleted PBMCs were stimulated for 18 hours with anti-CD28/CD49d costimulation, CD40-blocking antibody and enfuvirtide to prevent new infections. Cells were sorted on a Beckman Coulter MoFlo Legacy or XDP sorter, with propidium iodide excluding dead cells. Genomic DNA was extracted using the QIAamp DNA Mini Kit for samples with more than one million cells and using the Quick-DNA Microprep Kit for all other samples.

Specimen: CD4+ T cells sorted from PBMCs after 18-hour stimulation, collected from a patient who received antiretroviral therapy. The sample's cell subset or site label is to be understood as: CD40L+CD69+ CD4 T cells responding to HIV-1 Gag peptides. This receptor chain uses TRBV19 and TRBJ1-5; the D gene is perhaps TRBD1, on 5 matching bases. The TCR sequence derives from an adult man with HIV who was CMV-seropositive. CDR3 loop: CASSIDFGAPSGQPQHF. Read as DNA, the sequence is TGTGCCAGTAGTATAGATTTTGGGGCACCCTCAGGCCAGCCCCAGCATTTT. Supplemented by the reference TRBV19 and TRBJ1-5 proteins around the CDR3, the complete variable domain is DGGITQSPKYLFRKEGQNVTLSCEQNLNHDAMYWYRQDPGQGLRLIYYSQIVNDFQKGDIAEGYSVSREKKESFPLTVTSAQKNPTAFYLCASSIDFGAPSGQPQHFGDGTRLSIL.